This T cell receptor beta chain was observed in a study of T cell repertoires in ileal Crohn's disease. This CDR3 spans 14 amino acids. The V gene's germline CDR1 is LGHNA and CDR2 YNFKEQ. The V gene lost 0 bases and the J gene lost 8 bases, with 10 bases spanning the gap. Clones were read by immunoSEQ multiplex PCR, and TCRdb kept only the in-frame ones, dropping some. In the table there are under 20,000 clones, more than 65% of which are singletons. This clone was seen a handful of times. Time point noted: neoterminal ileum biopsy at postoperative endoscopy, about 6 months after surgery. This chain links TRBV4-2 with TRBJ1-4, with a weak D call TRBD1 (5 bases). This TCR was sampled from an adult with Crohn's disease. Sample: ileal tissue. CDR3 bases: TGTGCCAGCAGCCAAGATCGGACACCAGAAAAACTGTTTTTT. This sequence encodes CASSQDRTPEKLFF.